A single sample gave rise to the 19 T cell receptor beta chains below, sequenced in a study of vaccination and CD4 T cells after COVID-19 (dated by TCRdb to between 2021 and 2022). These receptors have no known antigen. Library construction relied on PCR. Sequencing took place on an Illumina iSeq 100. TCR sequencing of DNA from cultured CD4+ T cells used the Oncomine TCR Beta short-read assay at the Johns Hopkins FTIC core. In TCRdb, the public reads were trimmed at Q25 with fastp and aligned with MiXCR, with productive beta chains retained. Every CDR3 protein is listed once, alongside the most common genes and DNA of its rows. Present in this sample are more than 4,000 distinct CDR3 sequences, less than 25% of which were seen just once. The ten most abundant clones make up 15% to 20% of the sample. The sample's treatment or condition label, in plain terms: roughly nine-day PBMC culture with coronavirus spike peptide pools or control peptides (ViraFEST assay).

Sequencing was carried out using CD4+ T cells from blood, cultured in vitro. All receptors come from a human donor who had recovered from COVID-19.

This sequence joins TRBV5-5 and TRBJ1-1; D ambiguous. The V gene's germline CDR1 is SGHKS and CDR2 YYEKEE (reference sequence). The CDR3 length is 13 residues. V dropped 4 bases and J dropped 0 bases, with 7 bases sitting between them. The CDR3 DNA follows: TGTGCCAGCAGCAAGGGCCTGAACACTGAAGCTTTCTTT. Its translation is CASSKGLNTEAFF.

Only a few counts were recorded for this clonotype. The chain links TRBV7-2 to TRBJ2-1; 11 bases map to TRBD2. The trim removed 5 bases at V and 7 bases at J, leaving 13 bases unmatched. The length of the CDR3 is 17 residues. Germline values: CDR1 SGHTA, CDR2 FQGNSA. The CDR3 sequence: CASSPFRASGGQNEQFF. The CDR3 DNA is TGTGCCAGCAGCCCGTTTAGGGCTAGCGGGGGGCAGAATGAGCAGTTCTTC.

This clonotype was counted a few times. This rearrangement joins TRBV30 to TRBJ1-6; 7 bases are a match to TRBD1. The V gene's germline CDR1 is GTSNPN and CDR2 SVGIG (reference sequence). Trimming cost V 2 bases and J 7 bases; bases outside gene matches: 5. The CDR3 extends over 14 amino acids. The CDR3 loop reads CAWSRDRVNSPLHF. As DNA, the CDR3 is TGTGCCTGGAGTCGTGACAGGGTAAATTCACCCCTCCACTTT.

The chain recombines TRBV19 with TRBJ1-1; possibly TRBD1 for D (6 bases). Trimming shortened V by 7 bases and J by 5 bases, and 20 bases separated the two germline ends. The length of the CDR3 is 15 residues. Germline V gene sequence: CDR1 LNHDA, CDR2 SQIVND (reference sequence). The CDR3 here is CASTDSLVRSTEAFF. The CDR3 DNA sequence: TGTGCCAGTACGGACAGCCTGGTACGTTCGACTGAAGCTTTCTTT. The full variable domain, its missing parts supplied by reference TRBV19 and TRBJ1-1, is DGGITQSPKYLFRKEGQNVTLSCEQNLNHDAMYWYRQDPGQGLRLIYYSQIVNDFQKGDIAEGYSVSREKKESFPLTVTSAQKNPTAFYLCASTDSLVRSTEAFFGQGTRLTVV.

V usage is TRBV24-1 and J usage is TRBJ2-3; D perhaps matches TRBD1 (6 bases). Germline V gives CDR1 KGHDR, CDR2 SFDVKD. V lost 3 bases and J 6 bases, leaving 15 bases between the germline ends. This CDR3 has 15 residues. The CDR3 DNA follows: TGTGCCACCAGTGATAATAGGGGGACGAGGGATACGCAGTATTTT. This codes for CATSDNRGTRDTQYF.

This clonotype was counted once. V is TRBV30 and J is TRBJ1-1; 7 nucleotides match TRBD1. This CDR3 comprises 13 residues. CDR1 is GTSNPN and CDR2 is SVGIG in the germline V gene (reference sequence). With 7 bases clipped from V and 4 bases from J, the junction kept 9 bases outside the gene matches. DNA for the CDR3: TGTGCCTCCACCACAGGGGAGATCACTGAAGCTTTCTTT. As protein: CASTTGEITEAFF.

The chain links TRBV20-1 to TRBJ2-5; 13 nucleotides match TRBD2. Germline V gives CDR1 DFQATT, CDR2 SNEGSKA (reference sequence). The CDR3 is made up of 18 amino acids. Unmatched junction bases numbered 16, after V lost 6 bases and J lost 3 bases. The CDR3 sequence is CSAGRRTSGGLREETQYF. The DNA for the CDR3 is TGCAGTGCCGGACGTCGGACTAGCGGGGGCCTGAGGGAAGAGACCCAGTACTTC.

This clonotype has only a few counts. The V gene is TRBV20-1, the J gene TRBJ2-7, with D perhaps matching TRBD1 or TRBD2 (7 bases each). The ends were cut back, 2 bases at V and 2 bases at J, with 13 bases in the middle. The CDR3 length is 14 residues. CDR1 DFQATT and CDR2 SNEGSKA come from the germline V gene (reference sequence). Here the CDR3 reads CSARKGAGAYEQYF. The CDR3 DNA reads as TGCAGTGCTAGAAAGGGGGCGGGGGCCTACGAGCAGTACTTC.

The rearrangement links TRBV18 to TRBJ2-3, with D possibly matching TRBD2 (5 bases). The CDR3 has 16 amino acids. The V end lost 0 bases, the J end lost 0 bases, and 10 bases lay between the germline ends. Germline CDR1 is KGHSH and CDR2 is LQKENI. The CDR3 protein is CASSPPSTGSTDTQYF. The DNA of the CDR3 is TGTGCCAGCTCACCACCGAGTACGGGGAGCACAGATACGCAGTATTTT.

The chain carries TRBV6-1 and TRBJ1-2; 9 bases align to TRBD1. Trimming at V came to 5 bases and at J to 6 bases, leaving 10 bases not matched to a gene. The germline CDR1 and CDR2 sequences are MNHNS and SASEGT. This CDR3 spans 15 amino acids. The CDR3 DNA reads TGTGCCAGCAGTCCCGGGACAGGGAGGTACGATGGCTACACCTTC. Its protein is CASSPGTGRYDGYTF.

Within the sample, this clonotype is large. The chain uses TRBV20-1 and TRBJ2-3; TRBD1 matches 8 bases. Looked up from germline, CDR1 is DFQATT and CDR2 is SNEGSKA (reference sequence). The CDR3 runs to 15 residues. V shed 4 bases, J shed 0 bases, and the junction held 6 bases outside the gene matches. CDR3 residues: CSAMSGTGSTDTQYF. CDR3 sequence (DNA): TGCAGTGCTATGTCCGGGACAGGCAGCACAGATACGCAGTATTTT.

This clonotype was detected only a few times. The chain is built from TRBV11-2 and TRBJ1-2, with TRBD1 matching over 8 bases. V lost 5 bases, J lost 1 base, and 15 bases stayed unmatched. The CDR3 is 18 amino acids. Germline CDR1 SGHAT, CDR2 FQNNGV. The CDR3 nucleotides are TGTGCCAGCAGCCCTGGGGACAGGTGGGACTTGAATAACTATGGCTACACCTTC. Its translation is CASSPGDRWDLNNYGYTF. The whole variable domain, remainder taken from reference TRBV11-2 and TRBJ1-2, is EAGVAQSPRYKIIEKRQSVAFWCNPISGHATLYWYQQILGQGPKLLIQFQNNGVVDDSQLPKDRFSAERLKGVDSTLKIQPAKLEDSAVYLCASSPGDRWDLNNYGYTFGSGTRLTVV.

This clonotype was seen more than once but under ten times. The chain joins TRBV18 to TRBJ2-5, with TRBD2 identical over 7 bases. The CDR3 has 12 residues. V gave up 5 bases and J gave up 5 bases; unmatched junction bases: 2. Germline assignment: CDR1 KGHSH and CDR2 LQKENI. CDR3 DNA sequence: TGTGCCAGCTCATCCGGGGGGGAGACCCAGTACTTC. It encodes CASSSGGETQYF.

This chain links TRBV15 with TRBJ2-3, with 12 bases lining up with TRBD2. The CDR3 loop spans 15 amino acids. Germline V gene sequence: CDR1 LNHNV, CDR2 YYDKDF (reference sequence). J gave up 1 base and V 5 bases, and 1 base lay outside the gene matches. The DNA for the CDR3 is TGTGCCACCAGCCGGACTAGCGGGGGCACAGATACGCAGTATTTT. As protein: CATSRTSGGTDTQYF.

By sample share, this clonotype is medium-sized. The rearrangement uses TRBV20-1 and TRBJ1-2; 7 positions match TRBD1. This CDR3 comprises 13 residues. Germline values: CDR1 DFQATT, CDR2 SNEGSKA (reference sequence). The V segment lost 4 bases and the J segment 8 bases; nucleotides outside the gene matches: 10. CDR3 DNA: TGCAGTGCTACCTCAGACAGGGTAGGCGGCTACACCTTC. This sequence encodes CSATSDRVGGYTF.

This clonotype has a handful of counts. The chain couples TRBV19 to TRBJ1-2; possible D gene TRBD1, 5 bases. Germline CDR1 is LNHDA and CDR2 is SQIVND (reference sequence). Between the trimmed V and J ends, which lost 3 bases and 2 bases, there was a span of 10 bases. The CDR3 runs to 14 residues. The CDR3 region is CASSIQQGNYGYTF. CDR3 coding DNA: TGTGCCAGTAGTATCCAGCAGGGAAACTATGGCTACACCTTC.

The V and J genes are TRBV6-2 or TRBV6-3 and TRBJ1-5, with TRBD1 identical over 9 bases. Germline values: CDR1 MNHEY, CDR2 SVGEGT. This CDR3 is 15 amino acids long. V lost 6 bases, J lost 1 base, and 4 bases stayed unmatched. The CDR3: CASRPTGGSNQPQHF. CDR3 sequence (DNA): TGTGCCAGCAGACCGACAGGGGGGAGCAATCAGCCCCAGCATTTT.

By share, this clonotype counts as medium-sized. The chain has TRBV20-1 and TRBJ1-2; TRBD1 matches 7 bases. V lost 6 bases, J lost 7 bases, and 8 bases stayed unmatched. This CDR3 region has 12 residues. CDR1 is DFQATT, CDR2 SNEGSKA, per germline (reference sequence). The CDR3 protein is CSAGQEVSGYTF. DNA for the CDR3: TGCAGTGCAGGACAGGAGGTATCTGGCTACACCTTC.

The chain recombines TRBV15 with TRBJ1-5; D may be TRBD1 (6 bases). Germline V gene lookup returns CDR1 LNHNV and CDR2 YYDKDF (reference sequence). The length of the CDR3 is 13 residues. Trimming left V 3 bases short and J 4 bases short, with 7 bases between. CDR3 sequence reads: CATSSQGNQPQHF. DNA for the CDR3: TGTGCCACCAGCAGTCAGGGGAATCAGCCCCAGCATTTT.